The rows below give T cell receptor beta chains drawn from one sample of a study of response to subunit inactivated influenza vaccine. TCRdb re-called the RT-PCR reads with MiXCR, one entry per CDR3 protein. The sample consists of 650,000 to 700,000 distinct CDR3 sequences, about a sixth of them appearing once. The specimen comprised PBMCs from blood, sampled roughly 12 days after vaccination. These receptors originate from a man aged 50-60 years who received an inactivated influenza vaccine. Both conserved end residues are part of each CDR3. Fields, in order: J gene, V gene, D gene, clone size, CDR3 protein, CDR3 DNA. A D gene is named only where the DNA matches it firmly. Not all rows give a size; the values are once, few, many and, for expanded clones, a class.

TRBJ2-1 TRBV7-9 TRBD2 . CASSLQLAGEQFF TGTGCCAGCAGCTTACAACTAGCGGGAGAGCAGTTCTTC
TRBJ1-4 TRBV7-2 TRBD1 few CASSVQGASGEKLFF TGTGCCAGCAGCGTACAGGGGGCAAGTGGTGAAAAACTGTTTTTT
TRBJ1-6 TRBV2 . . CASSELGALNSPLHF TGTGCCAGCAGTGAACTGGGGGCGCTTAATTCACCCCTCCACTTT
TRBJ1-1 TRBV7-2 . . CASSLGGGRSTEAFF TGTGCCAGCAGCTTAGGGGGAGGGAGAAGCACTGAAGCTTTCTTT
TRBJ2-5 TRBV11-2 TRBD2 few CASSLVPASGIQETQYF TGTGCCAGCAGCTTAGTTCCGGCAAGCGGGATCCAAGAGACCCAGTACTTC
TRBJ2-1 TRBV10-2 TRBD2 . CASAAGAYNEQFF TGCGCCAGCGCGGCGGGAGCCTACAATGAGCAGTTCTTC
TRBJ2-3 TRBV4-2 TRBD1 . CASRGAGGRSDTQYF TGTGCCAGCAGGGGGGCAGGGGGCCGTTCTGATACGCAGTATTTT
TRBJ2-2 TRBV4-3 . . CASSQESAATSNTGELFF TGCGCCAGCAGCCAAGAGTCGGCAGCTACTTCGAACACCGGGGAGCTGTTTTTT
TRBJ1-2 TRBV10-3 TRBD1 . CAISPGTVDYGYTF TGTGCCATCAGTCCCGGGACAGTCGACTATGGCTACACCTTC
TRBJ1-5 TRBV12-3/TRBV12-4 TRBD1 . CASSLNRGRNQPQHF TGTGCCAGCAGTTTAAACAGGGGAAGGAATCAGCCCCAGCATTTT
TRBJ2-7 TRBV7-2 TRBD2 . CASSLYPGLATEQYF TGTGCCAGCAGCCTCTATCCCGGACTAGCGACTGAGCAGTACTTC
TRBJ2-7 TRBV7-2 . . CASSLGSGKAYEQYF TGTGCCAGCAGCTTAGGTTCCGGGAAAGCCTACGAGCAGTACTTC
TRBJ2-5 TRBV20-1 TRBD1 . CSGDRQNQETQYF TGCAGTGGGGACAGACAGAATCAAGAGACCCAGTACTTC
TRBJ1-1 TRBV5-1 . . CASSWGDRGNTEAFF TGCGCCAGCAGCTGGGGTGACCGGGGGAACACTGAAGCTTTCTTT
TRBJ2-5 TRBV2 . few CASNRETQYF TGTGCCAGCAACAGGGAGACCCAGTACTTC
TRBJ2-5 TRBV28 . . CASSFMETQYF TGTGCCAGCAGTTTCATGGAGACCCAGTACTTC
TRBJ2-7 TRBV20-1 . few CSAPPDLRGEQYF TGCAGTGCACCACCGGACCTTAGGGGGGAGCAGTACTTC
TRBJ2-2 TRBV4-2 . . CASTTSGGPNTGELFF TGTGCCAGCACCACTAGTGGGGGCCCGAACACCGGGGAGCTGTTTTTT
TRBJ2-7 TRBV4-2 . . CASSQVGGRYYEQYF TGTGCCAGCAGCCAAGTAGGGGGGAGGTACTACGAGCAGTACTTC
TRBJ2-7 TRBV20-1 TRBD2 . CSAGRTSGPYEQYF TGCAGTGCTGGAAGGACTAGCGGTCCCTACGAGCAGTACTTC
TRBJ2-7 TRBV7-2 . . CASSARQGAGSGQYF TGTGCCAGCAGCGCCAGACAGGGAGCGGGGTCTGGGCAGTACTTC
TRBJ2-3 TRBV20-1 . . CSAGELANTDTQYF TGCAGTGCTGGCGAGCTAGCGAACACAGATACGCAGTATTTT
TRBJ2-2 TRBV4-3 TRBD2 many CASSQRLAGNTGELFF TGCGCCAGCAGCCAAAGACTAGCGGGGAACACCGGGGAGCTGTTTTTT
TRBJ2-2 TRBV5-1 TRBD2 . CASSGGLLNTGELFF TGCGCCAGCAGCGGGGGACTACTGAACACCGGGGAGCTGTTTTTT
TRBJ2-5 TRBV4-2 . . CASSQDGRGSETQYF TGTGCCAGCAGCCAAGATGGACGAGGTTCAGAGACCCAGTACTTC
TRBJ2-2 TRBV5-1 . few CASSFLQGAGELFF TGCGCCAGCAGCTTTTTACAGGGCGCCGGGGAGCTGTTTTTT
TRBJ1-1 TRBV3-1 . . CASSTQVDTEAFF TGTGCCAGCAGCACTCAAGTGGACACTGAAGCTTTCTTT
TRBJ1-1 TRBV18 . . CASSPPGATEAFF TGTGCCAGCTCACCACCGGGGGCCACTGAAGCTTTCTTT
TRBJ2-5 TRBV15 TRBD2 few CATSNRASGVQGTQYF TGTGCCACCAGCAATAGGGCTAGCGGGGTCCAGGGGACCCAGTACTTC
TRBJ2-5 TRBV2 . . CASSEYGGQTQYF TGTGCCAGCAGTGAATATGGCGGGCAGACCCAGTACTTC
TRBJ2-1 TRBV9 . few CASSVGSVLNNEQFF TGTGCCAGCAGCGTAGGTTCAGTACTAAACAATGAGCAGTTCTTC
TRBJ2-4 TRBV6-2/TRBV6-3 TRBD2 . CASSYDRTSGDKNIQYF TGTGCCAGCAGTTACGATAGGACTAGCGGGGACAAAAACATTCAGTACTTC
TRBJ2-3 TRBV12-3/TRBV12-4 TRBD2 few CASSLLAGGFPDTQYF TGTGCCAGCAGTTTACTAGCGGGAGGGTTCCCAGATACGCAGTATTTT
TRBJ2-2 TRBV12-3/TRBV12-4 . . CASSSYIGELFF TGTGCCAGCAGTTCTTATATCGGGGAGCTGTTTTTT
TRBJ1-4 TRBV20-1 TRBD1 . CSATDRVGKKLFF TGCAGTGCAACCGACAGGGTAGGGAAAAAACTGTTTTTT
TRBJ2-1 TRBV20-1 . . CSVQGQAEYEQFF TGCAGTGTCCAGGGCCAAGCTGAATATGAGCAGTTCTTC
TRBJ2-7 TRBV10-3 TRBD1 . CAISEYDRGRYEQYF TGTGCCATCAGTGAATATGACAGGGGGCGGTACGAGCAGTACTTC
TRBJ2-1 TRBV5-1 TRBD1 . CASSLRSRDRLFF TGCGCCAGCAGCTTGAGGAGCCGGGACAGGCTATTCTTC
TRBJ1-2 TRBV20-1 . few CSAREGTFDGYTF TGCAGTGCTAGAGAGGGAACCTTCGATGGCTACACCTTC
TRBJ2-7 TRBV28 . . CASRLSGYEQYF TGTGCCAGCAGACTTAGCGGCTACGAGCAGTACTTC
TRBJ2-1 TRBV19 . . CASKEPGSRDEQFF TGTGCCAGTAAAGAACCCGGGAGTAGGGATGAGCAGTTCTTC
TRBJ1-1 TRBV12-3/TRBV12-4 . few CASSFGSAGTEAFF TGTGCCAGCAGTTTTGGGAGTGCGGGGACTGAAGCTTTCTTT
TRBJ2-3 TRBV6-1 TRBD1 . CASSETGAYSDTQYF TGTGCCAGCAGTGAAACAGGGGCTTATTCTGATACGCAGTATTTT